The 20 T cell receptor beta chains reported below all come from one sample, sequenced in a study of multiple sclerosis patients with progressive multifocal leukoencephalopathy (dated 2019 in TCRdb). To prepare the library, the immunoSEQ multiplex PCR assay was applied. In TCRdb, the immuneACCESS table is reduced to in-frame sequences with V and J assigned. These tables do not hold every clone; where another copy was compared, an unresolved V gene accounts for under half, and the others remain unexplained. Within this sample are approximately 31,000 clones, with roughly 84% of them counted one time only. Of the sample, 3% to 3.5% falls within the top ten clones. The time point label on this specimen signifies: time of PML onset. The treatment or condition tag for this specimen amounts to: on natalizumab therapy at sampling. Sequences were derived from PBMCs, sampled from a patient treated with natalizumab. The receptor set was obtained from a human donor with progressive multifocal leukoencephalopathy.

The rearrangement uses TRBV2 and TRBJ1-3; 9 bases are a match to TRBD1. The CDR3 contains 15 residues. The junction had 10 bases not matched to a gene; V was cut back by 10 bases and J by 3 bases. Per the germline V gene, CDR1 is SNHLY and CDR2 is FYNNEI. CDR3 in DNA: TGTGCCACCCACGTAGGGACAGGGAGTGGAAACACCATATATTTT. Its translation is CATHVGTGSGNTIYF.

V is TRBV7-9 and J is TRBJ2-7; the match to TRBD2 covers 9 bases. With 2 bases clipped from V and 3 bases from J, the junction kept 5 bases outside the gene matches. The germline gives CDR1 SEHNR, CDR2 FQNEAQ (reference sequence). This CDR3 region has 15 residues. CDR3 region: CASSLWREGLYEQYF. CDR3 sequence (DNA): TGTGCCAGCAGCTTATGGCGGGAGGGGCTCTACGAGCAGTACTTC. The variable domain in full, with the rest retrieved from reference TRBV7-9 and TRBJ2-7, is DTGVSQNPRHKITKRGQNVTFRCDPISEHNRLYWYRQTLGQGPEFLTYFQNEAQLEKSRLLSDRFSAERPKGSFSTLEIQRTEQGDSAMYLCASSLWREGLYEQYFGPGTRLTVT.

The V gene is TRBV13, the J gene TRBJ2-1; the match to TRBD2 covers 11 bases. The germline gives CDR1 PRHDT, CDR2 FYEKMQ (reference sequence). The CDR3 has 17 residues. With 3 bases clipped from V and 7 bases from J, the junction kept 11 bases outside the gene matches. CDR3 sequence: CASSFIAGGGPSNEQFF. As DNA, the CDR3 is TGTGCCAGCAGCTTTATAGCGGGAGGGGGACCTTCAAATGAGCAGTTCTTC.

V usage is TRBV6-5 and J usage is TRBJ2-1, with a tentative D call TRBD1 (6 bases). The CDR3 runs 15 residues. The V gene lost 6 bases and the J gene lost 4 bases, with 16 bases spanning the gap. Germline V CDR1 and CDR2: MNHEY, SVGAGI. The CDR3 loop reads CASSRRGRAYNEQFF. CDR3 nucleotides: TGTGCCAGCAGCCGCAGGGGCAGGGCATACAATGAGCAGTTCTTC.

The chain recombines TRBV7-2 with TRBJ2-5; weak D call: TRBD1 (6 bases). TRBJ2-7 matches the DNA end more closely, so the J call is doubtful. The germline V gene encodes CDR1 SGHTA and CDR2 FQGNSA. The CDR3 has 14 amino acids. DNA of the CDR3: TGTGCCAGCAGCTCACAGGGCCTACCCTACGAGCAGTACTTC. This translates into CASSSQGLPYEQYF.

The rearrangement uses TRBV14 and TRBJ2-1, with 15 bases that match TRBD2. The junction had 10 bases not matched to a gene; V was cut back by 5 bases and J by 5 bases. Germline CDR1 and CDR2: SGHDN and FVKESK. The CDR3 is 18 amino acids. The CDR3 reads CASSKRTSGRVQNNEQFF. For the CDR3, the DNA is TGTGCCAGCAGCAAACGGACTAGCGGGAGGGTCCAGAACAATGAGCAGTTCTTC.

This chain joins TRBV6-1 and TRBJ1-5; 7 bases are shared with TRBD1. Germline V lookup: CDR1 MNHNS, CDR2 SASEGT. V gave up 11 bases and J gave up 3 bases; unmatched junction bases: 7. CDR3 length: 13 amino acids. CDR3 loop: CAAQGQFNQPQHF. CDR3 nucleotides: TGTGCCGCACAGGGACAGTTCAATCAGCCCCAGCATTTT.

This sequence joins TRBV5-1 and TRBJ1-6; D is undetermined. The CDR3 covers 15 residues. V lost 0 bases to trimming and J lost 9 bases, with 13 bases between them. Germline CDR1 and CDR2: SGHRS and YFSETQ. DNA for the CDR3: TGCGCCAGCAGCTTGGCTACGGCAAACCGTTCACCCCTCCACTTT. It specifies CASSLATANRSPLHF.

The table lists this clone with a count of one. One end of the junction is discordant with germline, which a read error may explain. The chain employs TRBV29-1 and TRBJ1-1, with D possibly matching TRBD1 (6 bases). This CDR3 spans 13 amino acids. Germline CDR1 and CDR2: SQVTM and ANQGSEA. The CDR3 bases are TGCCGCGTTGTGGGGGAGGGGGGGTCTGAAGCTTTCTTT. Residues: CRVVGEGGSEAFF.

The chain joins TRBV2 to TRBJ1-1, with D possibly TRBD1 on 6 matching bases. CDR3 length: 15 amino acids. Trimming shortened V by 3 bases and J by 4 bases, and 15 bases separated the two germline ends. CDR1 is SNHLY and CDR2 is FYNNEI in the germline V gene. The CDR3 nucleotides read TGTGCCAGCAGTGACGACTTGGGGGCCCCCACTGAAGCTTTCTTT. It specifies CASSDDLGAPTEAFF.

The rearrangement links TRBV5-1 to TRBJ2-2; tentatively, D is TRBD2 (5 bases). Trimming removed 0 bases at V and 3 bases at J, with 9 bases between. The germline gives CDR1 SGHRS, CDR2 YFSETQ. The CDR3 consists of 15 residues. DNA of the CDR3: TGCGCCAGCAGCTTGGGGGCTAGCCACACCGGGGAGCTGTTTTTT. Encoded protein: CASSLGASHTGELFF.

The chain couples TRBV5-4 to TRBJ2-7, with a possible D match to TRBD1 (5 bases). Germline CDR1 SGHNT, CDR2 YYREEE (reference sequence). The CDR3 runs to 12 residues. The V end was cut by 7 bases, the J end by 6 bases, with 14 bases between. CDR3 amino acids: CASSDPGIEQYF. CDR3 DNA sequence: TGTGCCAGCTCGGATCCAGGGATCGAGCAGTACTTC.

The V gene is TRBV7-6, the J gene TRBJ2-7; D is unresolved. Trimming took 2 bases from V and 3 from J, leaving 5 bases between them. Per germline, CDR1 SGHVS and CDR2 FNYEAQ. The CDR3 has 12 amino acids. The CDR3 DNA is TGTGCCAGCAGCTTATCGGGCTACGAGCAGTACTTC. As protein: CASSLSGYEQYF.

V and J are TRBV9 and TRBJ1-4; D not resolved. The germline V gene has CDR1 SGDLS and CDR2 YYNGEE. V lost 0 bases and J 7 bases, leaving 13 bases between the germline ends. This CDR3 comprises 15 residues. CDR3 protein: CASSVGPREREKLFF. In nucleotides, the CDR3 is TGTGCCAGCAGCGTAGGCCCCCGGGAGCGTGAAAAACTGTTTTTT.

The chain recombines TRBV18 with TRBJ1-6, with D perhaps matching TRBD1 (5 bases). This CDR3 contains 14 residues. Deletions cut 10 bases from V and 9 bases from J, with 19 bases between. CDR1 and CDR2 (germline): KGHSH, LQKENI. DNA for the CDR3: TGTGCCACGAGCGCGGGGGGGATCGGTTCACCCCTCCACTTT. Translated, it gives CATSAGGIGSPLHF.

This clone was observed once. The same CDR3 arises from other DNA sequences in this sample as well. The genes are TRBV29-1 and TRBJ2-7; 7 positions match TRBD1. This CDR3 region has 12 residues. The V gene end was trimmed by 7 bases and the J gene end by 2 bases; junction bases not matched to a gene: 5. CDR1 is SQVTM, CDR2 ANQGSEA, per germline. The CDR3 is CSAGGQTYEQYF. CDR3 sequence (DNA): TGCAGCGCTGGGGGACAGACCTACGAGCAGTACTTC.

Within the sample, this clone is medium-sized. In nucleotides, the CDR3 is TGTGCCAGCGTTACAGGGTTCTCTGGAAACACCATATATTTT. Translated, it gives CASVTGFSGNTIYF. V usage is TRBV19 and J usage is TRBJ1-3, with a tentative D call TRBD1 (6 bases). V lost 9 bases and J lost 0, with 12 bases in between. The CDR3 is 14 residues long. Germline CDR1 LNHDA, CDR2 SQIVND (reference sequence).

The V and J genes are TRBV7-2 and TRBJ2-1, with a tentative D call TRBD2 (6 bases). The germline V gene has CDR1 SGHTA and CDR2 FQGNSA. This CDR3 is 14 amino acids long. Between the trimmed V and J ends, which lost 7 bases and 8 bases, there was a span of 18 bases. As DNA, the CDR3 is TGTGCCAGCACCCAAGCGAGGAGGGGCTATGAGCAGTTCTTC. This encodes CASTQARRGYEQFF.

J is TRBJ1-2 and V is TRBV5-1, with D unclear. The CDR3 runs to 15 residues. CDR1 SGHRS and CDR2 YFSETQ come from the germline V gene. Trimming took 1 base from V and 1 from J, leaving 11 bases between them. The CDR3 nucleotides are TGCGCCAGCAGCTTGTATGCAGACAATAACTATGGCTACACCTTC. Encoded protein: CASSLYADNNYGYTF.

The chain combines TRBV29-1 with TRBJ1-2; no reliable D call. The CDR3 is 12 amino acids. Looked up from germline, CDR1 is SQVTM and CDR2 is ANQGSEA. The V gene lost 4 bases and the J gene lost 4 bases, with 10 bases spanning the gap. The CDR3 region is CSVVGGGYGYTF. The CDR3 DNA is TGCAGCGTTGTCGGTGGCGGCTATGGCTACACCTTC.